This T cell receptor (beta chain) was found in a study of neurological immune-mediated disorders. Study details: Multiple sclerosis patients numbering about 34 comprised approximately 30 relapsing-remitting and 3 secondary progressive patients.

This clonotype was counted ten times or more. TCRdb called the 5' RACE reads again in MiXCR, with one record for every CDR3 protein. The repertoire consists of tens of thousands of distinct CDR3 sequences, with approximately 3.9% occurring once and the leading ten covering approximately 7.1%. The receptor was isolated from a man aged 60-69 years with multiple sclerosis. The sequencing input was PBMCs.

The CDR3 loop is CASRTGTGNTGELFF. Written as DNA, the CDR3 is TGCGCCAGCAGGACCGGGACAGGGAACACCGGGGAGCTGTTTTTT. The V gene is TRBV5-1, the J gene TRBJ2-2; 8 positions agree with TRBD1. The junction had 4 bases not matched to a gene; V was cut back by 5 bases and J by 1 base. Germline V gives CDR1 SGHRS, CDR2 YFSETQ. There are 15 residues in the CDR3.